These T cell receptor beta chains were read from a single sample in a study of T cell responses to AZD1222 COVID-19 vaccine. TCRdb keeps only in-frame clones here, not all; method: immunoSEQ multiplex PCR. The table includes about 82,000 clones, 90% detected once. The sequences come from peripheral blood, collected on day 0 of AZD1222 vaccination. These receptor sequences come from an adult in good health. CDR3s include the opening cysteine and the closing phenylalanine or tryptophan. A D gene is named only where the DNA matches it firmly. Clone size is given for some rows only: seen once, a few or many times, or a class if the clone is expanded.

TGTGCCAGCAGTTACTCGATGAGGGTGGGGAATGAAAAACTGTTTTTT | CASSYSMRVGNEKLFF | TRBJ1-4 | TRBV6-5 | - | -
TGTGCCAGCAGCTCGGGACTTTTCACAGATACGCAGTATTTT | CASSSGLFTDTQYF | TRBJ2-3 | TRBV7-3 | medium-sized | -
TGTGCCAGCAGGTACCGGGACAGGGCTTCCGGGGAGCTGTTTTTT | CASRYRDRASGELFF | TRBJ2-2 | TRBV6-5 | - | TRBD1
TGCGCCAGCAGCGCTGGCCCGCCGTACGAGCAGTACTTC | CASSAGPPYEQYF | TRBJ2-7 | TRBV5-1 | - | -
TGTGCCAGTAGGCGAACGAACACCGGGGAGCTGTTTTTT | CASRRTNTGELFF | TRBJ2-2 | TRBV19 | - | -
TGTGCCAGCAGCGCCAATTGGTGGGGCCAAACGAACACTGAAGCTTTCTTT | CASSANWWGQTNTEAFF | TRBJ1-1 | TRBV7-2 | - | -
TGTGCCAGCAGCTTGGTGGGGGCGGGGGACGGCTCCTATAATTCACCCCTCCACTTT | CASSLVGAGDGSYNSPLHF | TRBJ1-6 | TRBV5-5 | - | -
TGCGCCAGCAGGCGAGAGGGGACAGGGGGCAGTCAGCCCCAGCATTTT | CASRREGTGGSQPQHF | TRBJ1-5 | TRBV10-2 | once | TRBD1
TGTGCCAGCAGCCGTTTTAGCGGGGGGGCGAACACCGGGGAGCTGTTTTTT | CASSRFSGGANTGELFF | TRBJ2-2 | TRBV11-2 | - | TRBD2
TGTGCCAGCAGGGAGGCAGGGGTGAACTCACCCCTCCACTTT | CASREAGVNSPLHF | TRBJ1-6 | TRBV25-1 | - | -
TGTGCCAGCAGAGCCGGGACAAGCGCCACTAACTATGGCTACACCTTC | CASRAGTSATNYGYTF | TRBJ1-2 | TRBV21-1 | few | -
TGTGCCTGCCGGGACAGGATTTCCGGGGAGCTGTTTTTT | CACRDRISGELFF | TRBJ2-2 | TRBV19 | - | TRBD1
TGCGCCAGCAGCCGTGGAGCAGGGGCTGGAAACACCATATATTTT | CASSRGAGAGNTIYF | TRBJ1-3 | TRBV4-3 | - | -
TGCGCCAGCAGCTTGGATTGGGGTAAGGGGCAGCCCCAGCATTTT | CASSLDWGKGQPQHF | TRBJ1-5 | TRBV5-1 | - | -
TGTGCCAGCAGTATCGGAGGGACTAGAAAAGAGACCCAGTACTTC | CASSIGGTRKETQYF | TRBJ2-5 | TRBV6-5 | - | TRBD2
TGTGCCAGCAGTTCTAGCCGACTGATTAATGAAAAACTGTTTTTT | CASSSSRLINEKLFF | TRBJ1-4 | TRBV27 | - | -
TGTGCCAGCAGCGTAGGCTCGGGAGGGACAAGCAATCAGCCCCAGCATTTT | CASSVGSGGTSNQPQHF | TRBJ1-5 | TRBV9 | - | -
TGCGCCAGCAGCCCGGAGGGGGATAGGAATCAGCCCCAGCATTTT | CASSPEGDRNQPQHF | TRBJ1-5 | TRBV5-1 | - | -
TGTGCCAGCTCAGTAGCGGTATCGTACGAGCAGTACTTC | CASSVAVSYEQYF | TRBJ2-7 | TRBV18 | - | -
TGTGCCAGCAGCTTATCGACCCCGAACACTGAAGCTTTCTTT | CASSLSTPNTEAFF | TRBJ1-1 | TRBV7-9 | once | -
TGTGCCAGCAGCTTGTTGGTCTCGGGCAATCAGCCCCAGCATTTT | CASSLLVSGNQPQHF | TRBJ1-5 | TRBV5-5 | - | -
TGTGCCAGCAGTTTGGAACAGGGGACGAGCAATCAGCCCCAGCATTTT | CASSLEQGTSNQPQHF | TRBJ1-5 | TRBV28 | - | TRBD1
TGTGCCAGCAGTTTATACTCAGTAGGGGGTAATTCACCCCTCCACTTT | CASSLYSVGGNSPLHF | TRBJ1-6 | TRBV27 | once | -
TGTGCCAGCAGTGGAGGGGGCGGCGGCTACACCTTC | CASSGGGGGYTF | TRBJ1-2 | TRBV2 | - | TRBD1
TGTGCCAGCAGTTACGACGGCGGAAACTCTGGAAACACCATATATTTT | CASSYDGGNSGNTIYF | TRBJ1-3 | TRBV6-5 | once | -
TGTGCCAGCAGCTTACGTCCGCATAACTCTGGGGCCAACGTCCTGACTTTC | CASSLRPHNSGANVLTF | TRBJ2-6 | TRBV7-2 | - | -
TGTGCCACCAGTGATTTCGGGACAGGGGTCAACGTCCTGACTTTC | CATSDFGTGVNVLTF | TRBJ2-6 | TRBV24-1 | - | TRBD1
TGTGCCAGCAGCTTCCCTGGACAGGGGGCCACTGAAGCTTTCTTT | CASSFPGQGATEAFF | TRBJ1-1 | TRBV5-4 | - | TRBD1
TGTGCCAGCAGCGCCCCCGCGGGAGCAACCCTCGTTAACACTGAAGCTTTCTTT | CASSAPAGATLVNTEAFF | TRBJ1-1 | TRBV7-6 | - | -
TGTGCCAGCAGGCCGGTTGGAGGGAATGAGCAGTTCTTC | CASRPVGGNEQFF | TRBJ2-1 | TRBV2 | once | -
TGTGCCAGCTCCCCTTTTGTCCAGGGTGGAGAGACCCAGTACTTC | CASSPFVQGGETQYF | TRBJ2-5 | TRBV18 | - | -
TGTGCCAGCAGGCGGCGGGGTTGGGACGAGCAGTACTTC | CASRRRGWDEQYF | TRBJ2-7 | TRBV12-3/TRBV12-4 | - | -
TGTGCCAGCAGCCAAGTTTTAGGTAGCGGGGAGCTGTTTTTT | CASSQVLGSGELFF | TRBJ2-2 | TRBV3-1/TRBV3-2 | once | -
TGTGCCAGCAGCTCGCAGGGGGGCGCCTACGAGCAGTACTTC | CASSSQGGAYEQYF | TRBJ2-7 | TRBV7-2 | - | -
TGTGCCAGCGGAGGCGGGGGCCGCTCCTACAATGAGCAGTTCTTC | CASGGGGRSYNEQFF | TRBJ2-1 | TRBV7-2 | - | -
TGTGCCAGCAGTTTATCTGGCTATGGCTACACCTTC | CASSLSGYGYTF | TRBJ1-2 | TRBV28 | - | -
TGTGCCAGCAGTTTAGGAGGACCCTACGAGCAGTACTTC | CASSLGGPYEQYF | TRBJ2-7 | TRBV12-3/TRBV12-4 | - | -
TGTGCCAGTAGTACACGTTGGGGGGCCACTAATGAAAAACTGTTTTTT | CASSTRWGATNEKLFF | TRBJ1-4 | TRBV19 | - | -
TGTGCCATCAGTGATGTGAACAGCAATCAGCCCCAGCATTTT | CAISDVNSNQPQHF | TRBJ1-5 | TRBV10-3 | - | -
TGTGCCAGCAGTCGTACTAGCGAGGGGGACATTCAGTACTTC | CASSRTSEGDIQYF | TRBJ2-4 | TRBV6-2/TRBV6-3 | - | -
TGTGCCAGCAGCAGGGACTCTAATAATTCACCCCTCCACTTT | CASSRDSNNSPLHF | TRBJ1-6 | TRBV7-8 | - | -
TGTGTCAGCCATGAAACAGGGGGCTGGACTGAAGCTTTCTTT | CVSHETGGWTEAFF | TRBJ1-1 | TRBV28 | - | TRBD1
TGTGCCTGGAGTCAAGGGACATATCGTCAGCCCCAGCATTTT | CAWSQGTYRQPQHF | TRBJ1-5 | TRBV30 | - | -
TGTGCCAGCAGCGCGTCGGGGGGTATTGAGCAGTACTTC | CASSASGGIEQYF | TRBJ2-7 | TRBV27 | - | TRBD2
TGTGCCAGCAGCCCCAGTCGGGACAGCCGTGAAGCTTTCTTT | CASSPSRDSREAFF | TRBJ1-1 | TRBV11-3 | - | TRBD1
TGTGCCAGCAGCAAGTGCCAGCATTTT | CASSKCQHF | TRBJ1-5 | TRBV21-1 | - | -
TGTGCCAGCAGCTTAGGACTAGCACCAGATACGCAGTATTTT | CASSLGLAPDTQYF | TRBJ2-3 | TRBV7-6 | once | TRBD2
TGTGCCAGCAGCGTAGCCCCCGGGACACACGAAAAACTGTTTTTT | CASSVAPGTHEKLFF | TRBJ1-4 | TRBV9 | - | -
TGTGCCAGCAAAGAGGGGGCGGGCAATCAGCCCCAGCATTTT | CASKEGAGNQPQHF | TRBJ1-5 | TRBV6-6 | - | TRBD1
TGTGCCACCACACTCCCTACTCGGGGGGGGTATACGCAGTATTTT | CATTLPTRGGYTQYF | TRBJ2-3 | TRBV28 | - | TRBD2
TGCGCCAGCAGCCCCGAGCCGGGGGGGAGGAACACTGAAGCTTTCTTT | CASSPEPGGRNTEAFF | TRBJ1-1 | TRBV5-1 | - | -
TGCGCCAGCAGCCAGGACAGCCCCTATGGCTACACCTTC | CASSQDSPYGYTF | TRBJ1-2 | TRBV5-1 | - | -
TGTGCCATCAGTGAGGTGTCCCCTTGGGGGACCCAGTACTTC | CAISEVSPWGTQYF | TRBJ2-5 | TRBV10-3 | - | -
TGTGCCAGCAGCTCCCGGACTAGCTCTACTGGGGCCAACGTCCTGACTTTC | CASSSRTSSTGANVLTF | TRBJ2-6 | TRBV7-3 | - | TRBD2
TGTGCCGGCTCTAATTTCGGACAGGGGGAGACTGAAGCTTTCTTT | CAGSNFGQGETEAFF | TRBJ1-1 | TRBV6-1 | - | TRBD1
TGTGCCACCAGTGACCCGACAGGCCCCCATGGCTACACCTTC | CATSDPTGPHGYTF | TRBJ1-2 | TRBV24-1 | - | -
TGTGCCAGCAGCTTGGACGGGGGTCAGCCCCAGCATTTT | CASSLDGGQPQHF | TRBJ1-5 | TRBV5-4 | - | -
TGTGCCAGCAGCTTGGGCCCAGGGGCTTTCGAGGCCAACGTCCTGACTTTC | CASSLGPGAFEANVLTF | TRBJ2-6 | TRBV5-5 | - | -
TGTGCCAGCAGCCCCTCACTGGGATCTGGAAACACCATATATTTT | CASSPSLGSGNTIYF | TRBJ1-3 | TRBV3-1/TRBV3-2 | - | -